The rows below give T cell receptor beta chains drawn from one sample of a study of identical twins. A single record per CDR3 protein comes from TCRdb applying MiXCR to the 5' RACE reads. Of around 340,000 distinct CDR3 sequences in the sample, about 10% were seen once. Source material: naive T cells sorted from blood. These receptors all stem from a woman aged 50 to 60 in good health. CDR3s include the opening cysteine and the closing phenylalanine or tryptophan. D genes are given only for firm matches. Part of the rows lack a size; the others show once, few, many or a class for expanded clones.

clone_size: few
v_call: TRBV7-3
j_call: TRBJ2-1
d_call: NA
cdr3_nt: TGTGCCAGCAGCTTACAGGGACTTCACAATGAGCAGTTCTTC
cdr3_aa: CASSLQGLHNEQFF

clone_size: few
v_call: TRBV3-1
j_call: TRBJ2-2
d_call: NA
cdr3_nt: TGTGCCAGCAGCCTCCCGGAGGCGATCACCGGGGAGCTGTTTTTT
cdr3_aa: CASSLPEAITGELFF

clone_size: once
v_call: TRBV12-3/TRBV12-4
j_call: TRBJ1-5
d_call: NA
cdr3_nt: TGTGCCAGCAGTTTTCTCGGACAGCTTCTAAATCAGCCCCAGCATTTT
cdr3_aa: CASSFLGQLLNQPQHF

clone_size: few
v_call: TRBV4-1
j_call: TRBJ2-7
d_call: TRBD1
cdr3_nt: TGCGCCAGCAGCCAAACCGGGACAGGGCGAGTGTCCTACGAGCAGTACTTC
cdr3_aa: CASSQTGTGRVSYEQYF

clone_size: few
v_call: TRBV6-5
j_call: TRBJ1-1
d_call: NA
cdr3_nt: TGTGCCAGCATGCGAGAGAGGAACACTGAAGCTTTCTTT
cdr3_aa: CASMRERNTEAFF

clone_size: NA
v_call: TRBV20-1
j_call: TRBJ2-1
d_call: TRBD2
cdr3_nt: TGCAGTGCCCAGAGGCCATCCGGGGGGGCGGGAGGAGTGGTTGAGCAGTTCTTC
cdr3_aa: CSAQRPSGGAGGVVEQFF

clone_size: NA
v_call: TRBV6-2/TRBV6-3
j_call: TRBJ1-1
d_call: NA
cdr3_nt: TGTGCCAGCACCGATTTGAACACTGAAGCTTTCTTT
cdr3_aa: CASTDLNTEAFF

clone_size: many
v_call: TRBV6-9
j_call: TRBJ2-1
d_call: TRBD2
cdr3_nt: TGTGCCAGCATTAAAAGGGCTAGCGGGGCCCTTGGGTTCTTC
cdr3_aa: CASIKRASGALGFF

clone_size: few
v_call: TRBV29-1
j_call: TRBJ2-2
d_call: TRBD2
cdr3_nt: TGCAGCGGGAAAAGGACTAGCGGGAGGGTTGGCGGGGAGCTGTTTTTT
cdr3_aa: CSGKRTSGRVGGELFF

clone_size: NA
v_call: TRBV20-1
j_call: TRBJ1-1
d_call: TRBD1
cdr3_nt: TGCAGTGACAGGGGTTTGACCACTGAAGCTTTCTTT
cdr3_aa: CSDRGLTTEAFF

clone_size: NA
v_call: TRBV20-1
j_call: TRBJ2-2
d_call: NA
cdr3_nt: TGCAGTGCTAGAGATCACGGGGGAGGCGGGGAGCTGTTTTTT
cdr3_aa: CSARDHGGGGELFF

clone_size: many
v_call: TRBV12-3/TRBV12-4
j_call: TRBJ2-1
d_call: NA
cdr3_nt: TGTGCCAGCAGTTTAGTGTCGGGAGTAAGGTCCCCTTACAATGAGCAGTTCTTC
cdr3_aa: CASSLVSGVRSPYNEQFF

clone_size: NA
v_call: TRBV7-6
j_call: TRBJ2-1
d_call: NA
cdr3_nt: TGTGCCAGCAGCTTAGGGTGGGCTGAAGATCGCCTCTTC
cdr3_aa: CASSLGWAEDRLF

clone_size: many
v_call: TRBV2
j_call: TRBJ2-1
d_call: NA
cdr3_nt: TGTGCCAGCAGTGACGGTAGGAGGGGAGTTGAGGATGAGCAGTTCTTC
cdr3_aa: CASSDGRRGVEDEQFF

clone_size: NA
v_call: TRBV5-1
j_call: TRBJ2-3
d_call: TRBD2
cdr3_nt: TGCGCCAGCAGCTTCGGCGGGAGGTCGGATACGCAGTATTTT
cdr3_aa: CASSFGGRSDTQYF

clone_size: NA
v_call: TRBV14
j_call: TRBJ2-1
d_call: TRBD2
cdr3_nt: TGTGCCAGCAGTCAGGTGACTAGCGGGTCCTACAATGAGCAGTTCTTC
cdr3_aa: CASSQVTSGSYNEQFF

clone_size: many
v_call: TRBV5-5
j_call: TRBJ2-1
d_call: NA
cdr3_nt: TGTGCCAGCAGGGCGAGGGGATCAAATGAGCAGTTCTTC
cdr3_aa: CASRARGSNEQFF

clone_size: few
v_call: TRBV6-6
j_call: TRBJ2-2
d_call: TRBD2
cdr3_nt: TGTGCCAGCAGCCCCTTAGCGGGAGAGGTGGCGAACACCGGGGAGCTGTTTTTT
cdr3_aa: CASSPLAGEVANTGELFF

clone_size: few
v_call: TRBV6-5
j_call: TRBJ2-3
d_call: NA
cdr3_nt: TGTGCCAGCAGTCTACGGCTACCGGGAATCAGCACAGATACGCAGTATTTT
cdr3_aa: CASSLRLPGISTDTQYF

clone_size: many
v_call: TRBV5-6
j_call: TRBJ1-4
d_call: NA
cdr3_nt: TGTGCCAGCAGCTTGCCGGGAGGAACTAATGAAAAACTGTTTTTT
cdr3_aa: CASSLPGGTNEKLFF

clone_size: NA
v_call: TRBV7-7
j_call: TRBJ2-3
d_call: TRBD2
cdr3_nt: TGTGCCAGCAGCCTGACTAGCGGGATCTCAGATACGCAGTATTTT
cdr3_aa: CASSLTSGISDTQYF

clone_size: NA
v_call: TRBV6-5
j_call: TRBJ1-1
d_call: NA
cdr3_nt: TGTGCCAGCAGTTACTTGGTCGGGGGGGAAGCTTTCTTT
cdr3_aa: CASSYLVGGEAFF

clone_size: NA
v_call: TRBV6-6
j_call: TRBJ1-4
d_call: NA
cdr3_nt: TGTGCCAGCAGTTACTCGGGGTTCCGGGGTACGTCTAATGAAAAACTGTTTTTT
cdr3_aa: CASSYSGFRGTSNEKLFF

clone_size: NA
v_call: TRBV12-3/TRBV12-4
j_call: TRBJ2-5
d_call: TRBD2
cdr3_nt: TGTGCCAGCAGTCCCGTAGCGGGAGCTGAGACCCAGTACTTC
cdr3_aa: CASSPVAGAETQYF

clone_size: many
v_call: TRBV7-9
j_call: TRBJ1-2
d_call: NA
cdr3_nt: TGTGCCAGCAGCTTAACAATCGGACAGAGCCACTATGGTGGCTACACCTTC
cdr3_aa: CASSLTIGQSHYGGYTF

clone_size: NA
v_call: TRBV4-2
j_call: TRBJ2-1
d_call: NA
cdr3_nt: TGTGCGGTGGAAGGCTCCTACAATGAGCAGTTCTTC
cdr3_aa: CAVEGSYNEQFF

clone_size: NA
v_call: TRBV5-1
j_call: TRBJ2-5
d_call: TRBD2
cdr3_nt: TGCGCCAGCAGTTTAGACCGACTACTAGCGGGCCTACCCGAGACCCAGTACTTC
cdr3_aa: CASSLDRLLAGLPETQYF

clone_size: many
v_call: TRBV6-6
j_call: TRBJ2-7
d_call: TRBD2
cdr3_nt: TGTGCCAGCAGCATTCCGGGACTAGCTAGCGAGCAGTACTTC
cdr3_aa: CASSIPGLASEQYF

clone_size: many
v_call: TRBV24-1
j_call: TRBJ2-3
d_call: NA
cdr3_nt: TGTGCCACCAGTGACCCGGACTGGACGGATACGCAGTATTTT
cdr3_aa: CATSDPDWTDTQYF

clone_size: NA
v_call: TRBV7-9
j_call: TRBJ1-1
d_call: TRBD1
cdr3_nt: TGTGCCAGCAGACATCAGGGGGCCCCTGAAGCTTTCTTT
cdr3_aa: CASRHQGAPEAFF

clone_size: NA
v_call: TRBV7-2
j_call: TRBJ2-5
d_call: TRBD1
cdr3_nt: TGTGCCAGCAGCTACAGGGGGCGACAAGAGACCCAGTACTTC
cdr3_aa: CASSYRGRQETQYF

clone_size: many
v_call: TRBV5-1
j_call: TRBJ2-1
d_call: NA
cdr3_nt: TGCGCCAGCAGCCAGCGACCCAATGAGCAGTTCTTC
cdr3_aa: CASSQRPNEQFF

clone_size: few
v_call: TRBV20-1
j_call: TRBJ2-7
d_call: TRBD2
cdr3_nt: TGCAGTGCTAGCCCCAGACTAGCCGCTTACGAGCAGTACTTC
cdr3_aa: CSASPRLAAYEQYF

clone_size: many
v_call: TRBV15
j_call: TRBJ2-5
d_call: NA
cdr3_nt: TGTGCCACCAGCAGAGTCGGAGCCCAAGAGACCCAGTACTTC
cdr3_aa: CATSRVGAQETQYF

clone_size: few
v_call: TRBV2
j_call: TRBJ2-4
d_call: TRBD1
cdr3_nt: TGTGCCACCCCGGGACAGGGTGACAAAAACATTCAGTACTTC
cdr3_aa: CATPGQGDKNIQYF

clone_size: many
v_call: TRBV5-1
j_call: TRBJ1-1
d_call: NA
cdr3_nt: TGCGCCAGCAGCCCGTCCGGAGTGCACACTGAAGCTTTCTTT
cdr3_aa: CASSPSGVHTEAFF

clone_size: many
v_call: TRBV2
j_call: TRBJ1-3
d_call: NA
cdr3_nt: TGTGCCGGTGGCAAGTCCATAGGCGGTTCGGACACCATATATTTT
cdr3_aa: CAGGKSIGGSDTIYF

clone_size: many
v_call: TRBV7-6
j_call: TRBJ2-3
d_call: NA
cdr3_nt: TGTGCCAGCAGCTTAGTTGAGGGGCCAGATACGCAGTATTTT
cdr3_aa: CASSLVEGPDTQYF

clone_size: NA
v_call: TRBV5-1
j_call: TRBJ1-6
d_call: NA
cdr3_nt: TGCGCCAGCGCCCTAGACGCGGATTCACCCCTCCACTTT
cdr3_aa: CASALDADSPLHF

clone_size: NA
v_call: TRBV11-2
j_call: TRBJ2-3
d_call: TRBD2
cdr3_nt: TGTGCCAGCAGCTTTATGAGGTTTTCGGGGAGGGACACAGATACGCAGTATTTT
cdr3_aa: CASSFMRFSGRDTDTQYF

clone_size: few
v_call: TRBV5-6
j_call: TRBJ1-2
d_call: TRBD1
cdr3_nt: TGTGCCAGCAGCTTGTACGAGACAGGGAACCCGTATGGCTACACCTTC
cdr3_aa: CASSLYETGNPYGYTF

clone_size: many
v_call: TRBV12-3/TRBV12-4
j_call: TRBJ2-2
d_call: NA
cdr3_nt: TGTGCCAGCGTATGGGGGGGCGGCGGGGAGCTGTTTTTT
cdr3_aa: CASVWGGGGELFF

clone_size: NA
v_call: TRBV11-1
j_call: TRBJ2-1
d_call: TRBD2
cdr3_nt: TGTGCCAGCAGTCCCGGGAGGGCGGGGAATGAGCAGTTCTTC
cdr3_aa: CASSPGRAGNEQFF